The T cell receptor beta chain described here comes from a study of blood T cells in healthy people across ages. There were healthy Caucasian individuals from Russia, aged roughly 6 to 100, serving as donors. The use of a sample-barcoded 5' primer and a J-beta primer mix characterized a second PCR of 7 to 11 cycles. TCRdb reanalysed the 5' RACE reads using MiXCR and keeps one entry per CDR3 protein. The table lists over 600,000 distinct CDR3 sequences, 40% to 50% of them singletons. The TCR was taken from an elderly man in good health. Sequences were obtained from blood.

Here the CDR3 DNA reads TGCAGTGCTAGACCACCAGGAAGAACAACTGAAGCTTTCTTT. Encoded protein: CSARPPGRTTEAFF. The genes are TRBV20-1 and TRBJ1-1; D gene uncertain. This CDR3 contains 14 residues. Looked up from germline, CDR1 is DFQATT and CDR2 is SNEGSKA (reference sequence). Trimming cost V 2 bases and J 5 bases, with 15 bases left between them.